This record covers a single TCR beta chain. The entry originates in a study of molecular identifiers for immune sequencing clone quantification. The CDR3 runs 17 residues. The V and J ends lost 3 bases and 2 bases respectively, with 18 bases between them. Germline V CDR1 and CDR2: LGHDT, YNNKEL (reference sequence). Isolation of naive CD8 T cells was achieved by sorting on a CD8+CD4-CCR7+CD45RA+ phenotype. MiXCR was run by TCRdb on the PCR reads, yielding one entry per CDR3 protein. The profile shows some 320,000 distinct CDR3 sequences, 20% to 25% of them singletons. The chain joins TRBV3-1 to TRBJ2-3; D may be TRBD2 (5 bases). The TCR comes from a human donor in good health. Some libraries in this study had Jurkat cell RNA spiked in. The sample taken for sequencing was naive CD8+ T cells from blood, with Jurkat cell RNA spiked in. As to subset: FACS-sorted CD8+CD4-CCR7+CD45RA+ naive T cells. The CDR3 loop is CASSHDLGGAPTDTQYF. CDR3 in DNA: TGTGCCAGCAGCCACGATCTAGGAGGTGCGCCCACAGATACGCAGTATTTT.